These 30 T cell receptor beta chains were sequenced from one sample in a study of OX40 agonist ivuxolimab in advanced cancers. Libraries were constructed by the immunoSEQ multiplex PCR assay. TCRdb took this table from immuneACCESS and kept in-frame rearrangements with V and J called. Such tables lack part of the clones; where checked against another copy, unresolved V genes explain under half of the gap, and the rest is unexplained. This sample holds about 76,000 clones; around nine tenths were observed only once. In total, the top ten clones hold 2.5% to 3% of the sample. This material consisted of CD4+ or CD8+ T cells sorted from blood, taken in a trial of the OX40 agonist ivuxolimab. These receptors were collected from an adult with an advanced solid tumor such as melanoma, head and neck, liver or kidney cancer.

The V and J genes are TRBV9 and TRBJ1-5; possibly TRBD1 for D (5 bases). Trimming removed 0 bases at V and 6 bases at J, with 13 bases between. The CDR3 extends over 15 amino acids. Germline V lookup: CDR1 SGDLS, CDR2 YYNGEE. The CDR3 protein is CASSVGVGEGQPQHF. CDR3 nucleotides: TGTGCCAGCAGCGTAGGGGTAGGGGAAGGTCAGCCCCAGCATTTT. Full variable domain (outside the CDR3, taken from reference TRBV9 and TRBJ1-5): DSGVTQTPKHLITATGQRVTLRCSPRSGDLSVYWYQQSLDQGLQFLIQYYNGEERAKGNILERFSAQQFPDLHSELNLSSLELGDSALYFCASSVGVGEGQPQHFGDGTRLSIL.

V gene TRBV27 combines with J gene TRBJ2-1; D remains unclear. The germline V and J ends were trimmed by 0 bases and 6 bases, with 9 bases remaining between them. CDR3 length: 14 amino acids. The germline gives CDR1 MNHEY, CDR2 SMNVEV (reference sequence). The chain's CDR3 is CASSLSGFFNEQFF. DNA for the CDR3: TGTGCCAGCAGTTTATCGGGGTTTTTCAATGAGCAGTTCTTC.

The chain links TRBV11-1 to TRBJ2-7; D may correspond to TRBD1 or TRBD2 (5 bases each). Trimming took 5 bases from V and 3 from J, leaving 14 bases between them. This CDR3 comprises 14 residues. Germline CDR1 is SGHAT and CDR2 is FQDESV (reference sequence). CDR3: CASSDRDGGYEQYF. The DNA for the CDR3 is TGTGCCAGCAGCGACCGGGACGGAGGCTACGAGCAGTACTTC.

This clone has just a few counts. V usage is TRBV21-1 and J usage is TRBJ1-1; the table's D call of TRBD1 was not tested on the DNA. TRBV21-1 is classified as a pseudogene. The CDR3 sequence is 10 residues long. DNA for the CDR3: TGTGCAAGGGGAAACACTGAAGCTTTCTTT. This codes for CARGNTEAFF.

This clone came up once. CDR3 amino acids: CASSQGTGNYGYTF. CDR3 DNA: TGCGCCAGCAGCCAAGGTACGGGGAACTATGGCTACACCTTC. The chain employs TRBV4-1 and TRBJ1-2; D gene uncertain. CDR3 length: 14 residues. V dropped 1 base and J dropped 2 bases, with 8 bases sitting between them. CDR1 is MGHRA, CDR2 YSYEKL, per germline.

The chain employs TRBV9 and TRBJ2-2; no clear D. The V gene lost 4 bases and the J gene lost 2 bases, with 9 bases spanning the gap. Germline-derived CDR1 and CDR2 are SGDLS and YYNGEE. This CDR3 region has 14 residues. The CDR3: CASSSRTNTGELFF. Written as DNA, the CDR3 is TGTGCCAGCAGCTCGAGGACCAACACCGGGGAGCTGTTTTTT.

The rearrangement joins TRBV18 to TRBJ2-2; 11 positions agree with TRBD1. CDR1 is KGHSH and CDR2 is LQKENI in the germline V gene. J lost 6 bases, V lost 3 bases, and 9 bases had no gene match. CDR3 length equals 17 residues. The DNA of the CDR3 is TGTGCCAGCTCACCTCAGCCGGGACAGGGGGAATCCGGGGAGCTGTTTTTT. Amino acid sequence: CASSPQPGQGESGELFF.

The chain uses TRBV6-5 and TRBJ1-1; D is unclear. The CDR3 length is 14 residues. Germline V CDR1 and CDR2: MNHEY, SVGAGI. Trimming removed 0 bases at V and 3 bases at J, with 8 bases between. Written as DNA, the CDR3 is TGTGCCAGCAGTTACTCTCGAGTTGACACTGAAGCTTTCTTT. As protein: CASSYSRVDTEAFF.

The V gene is TRBV7-9, the J gene TRBJ1-6; possibly TRBD1 for D (6 bases). Trimming cost V 6 bases and J 7 bases, with 13 bases left between them. Germline loops: CDR1 SEHNR, CDR2 FQNEAQ (reference sequence). The CDR3 consists of 14 residues. The CDR3 spells CASRLTGSNSPLHF. CDR3 in DNA: TGTGCCAGCAGGCTTACAGGGTCCAATTCACCCCTCCACTTT.

The chain employs TRBV9 and TRBJ2-3; 7 nucleotides match TRBD1. Losses at the gene ends were 4 bases for V and 0 bases for J; bases not matched to a gene: 5. This CDR3 contains 15 residues. Germline CDR1 is SGDLS and CDR2 is YYNGEE. CDR3: CASSTTGLSTDTQYF. CDR3 bases: TGTGCCAGCAGCACGACAGGGTTGAGCACAGATACGCAGTATTTT.

This clone was observed a few times. V is TRBV2 and J is TRBJ1-5; no clear D gene. Trimming took 6 bases from V and 0 from J, leaving 9 bases between them. The CDR3 has 14 residues. Germline loops: CDR1 SNHLY, CDR2 FYNNEI. In nucleotides, the CDR3 is TGTGCCAGCAGAGGGAGACTTAGCAATCAGCCCCAGCATTTT. Translating it yields CASRGRLSNQPQHF. Together with reference TRBV2 and TRBJ1-5, the CDR3 gives the full variable domain: EPEVTQTPSHQVTQMGQEVILRCVPISNHLYFYWYRQILGQKVEFLVSFYNNEISEKSEIFDDQFSVERPDGSNFTLKIRSTKLEDSAMYFCASRGRLSNQPQHFGDGTRLSIL.

This rearrangement joins TRBV14 to TRBJ2-5; 7 positions match TRBD2. With 5 bases clipped from V and 4 bases from J, the junction kept 10 bases outside the gene matches. This CDR3 is 15 amino acids long. Germline assignment: CDR1 SGHDN and CDR2 FVKESK. DNA of the CDR3: TGTGCCAGCAGCGACGGGACGGGGGGTGGAGAGACCCAGTACTTC. It translates to CASSDGTGGGETQYF.

The chain is built from TRBV6-6 and TRBJ2-2; D unresolved. Germline loops: CDR1 MNHNY, CDR2 SVGAGI (reference sequence). The CDR3 extends over 11 amino acids. The germline V and J ends were trimmed by 10 bases and 5 bases, with 8 bases remaining between them. CDR3 amino acids: CATFLTGELFF. DNA of the CDR3: TGTGCCACCTTCTTAACCGGGGAGCTGTTTTTT.

This clone is a singleton in its sample. Here the CDR3 DNA reads TGTGCCAGTAGTATTCAAGCGGCCCTGAACACTGAAGCTTTCTTT. Its protein is CASSIQAALNTEAFF. The genes are TRBV19 and TRBJ1-1; D gene uncertain. The CDR3 is made up of 15 amino acids. V was trimmed by 3 bases and J by 0 bases, leaving 11 bases between them. Germline-derived CDR1 and CDR2 are LNHDA and SQIVND (reference sequence). The full variable domain, with the rest looked up from reference TRBV19 and TRBJ1-1, is DGGITQSPKYLFRKEGQNVTLSCEQNLNHDAMYWYRQDPGQGLRLIYYSQIVNDFQKGDIAEGYSVSREKKESFPLTVTSAQKNPTAFYLCASSIQAALNTEAFFGQGTRLTVV.

The V call is TRBV18, the J call TRBJ2-2, with D unresolved. The CDR3 is 15 residues long. Germline V gene lookup returns CDR1 KGHSH and CDR2 LQKENI. V lost 3 bases and J 1 base, leaving 9 bases between the germline ends. CDR3 DNA sequence: TGTGCCAGCTCACCGACACTACAGAACACCGGGGAGCTGTTTTTT. Its protein product is CASSPTLQNTGELFF.

V and J are TRBV5-8 and TRBJ2-2, with D unclear. Trimming removed 6 bases at V and 4 bases at J, with 10 bases between. CDR1 SGHTS and CDR2 YDEGEE come from the germline V gene. The CDR3 is made up of 13 amino acids. The CDR3: CASTLQVTGELFF. The CDR3 nucleotides read TGTGCCAGCACCCTGCAGGTCACCGGGGAGCTGTTTTTT.

This chain links TRBV4-1 with TRBJ1-1; D not certain. The V gene's germline CDR1 is MGHRA and CDR2 YSYEKL. Trimming removed 5 bases at V and 1 base at J, with 14 bases between. The CDR3 covers 15 residues. CDR3 residues: CASSTQTQWNTEAFF. CDR3 sequence (DNA): TGCGCCAGCAGCACCCAGACCCAGTGGAACACTGAAGCTTTCTTT.

The chain is built from TRBV7-2 and TRBJ2-3, with D uncertain. The V gene lost 1 base and the J gene lost 5 bases, with 7 bases spanning the gap. CDR1 and CDR2 (germline): SGHTA, FQGNSA. CDR3 length equals 13 residues. CDR3: CASSLEREDTQYF. The CDR3 DNA follows: TGTGCCAGCAGCTTAGAAAGGGAAGATACGCAGTATTTT.

The CDR3 DNA follows: TGTGCCAGCAGCCCCCCCGACAGACCCCTAAATGAAAAACTGTTTTTT. This translates into CASSPPDRPLNEKLFF. The V gene is TRBV11-2, the J gene TRBJ1-4; tentatively, D is TRBD1 (5 bases). Trimming removed 5 bases from V and 5 bases from J, with 18 bases in between. Germline V gene data show CDR1 as SGHAT and CDR2 as FQNNGV. The CDR3 contains 16 residues.

The chain has TRBV7-2 and TRBJ2-5, with 8 bases aligning to TRBD2. The CDR3 is 14 residues long. Germline V gives CDR1 SGHTA, CDR2 FQGNSA. Unmatched junction bases numbered 4, after V lost 3 bases and J lost 4 bases. CDR3 DNA sequence: TGTGCCAGCAGCTTCGGGGGGGCCTCAGAGACCCAGTACTTC. Translation: CASSFGGASETQYF. Complete variable domain (other parts from reference TRBV7-2 and TRBJ2-5): GAGVSQSPSNKVTEKGKDVELRCDPISGHTALYWYRQSLGQGLEFLIYFQGNSAPDKSGLPSDRFSAERTGGSVSTLTIQRTQQEDSAVYLCASSFGGASETQYFGPGTRLLVL.

The chain joins TRBV7-2 to TRBJ2-4, with no clear D. Trimming stripped 1 base from V and 7 bases from J, with 5 bases between. This CDR3 region has 12 residues. Germline V gives CDR1 SGHTA, CDR2 FQGNSA. CDR3 in amino acids: CASSLVGNIQYF. CDR3 sequence (DNA): TGTGCCAGCAGCTTAGTTGGGAACATTCAGTACTTC. Supplemented by reference TRBV7-2 and TRBJ2-4, the full variable domain reads GAGVSQSPSNKVTEKGKDVELRCDPISGHTALYWYRQSLGQGLEFLIYFQGNSAPDKSGLPSDRFSAERTGGSVSTLTIQRTQQEDSAVYLCASSLVGNIQYFGAGTRLSVL.

This chain uses TRBV9 with TRBJ2-1; no reliable D call. The CDR3 is made up of 13 amino acids. V lost 0 bases and J lost 10, with 11 bases in between. The germline gives CDR1 SGDLS, CDR2 YYNGEE. CDR3: CASSVELGLEQFF. CDR3 bases: TGTGCCAGCAGCGTAGAACTCGGCCTAGAGCAGTTCTTC.

The rearrangement uses TRBV7-3 and TRBJ2-1; no clear D. Germline loops: CDR1 SGHTA, CDR2 FQGTGA. V was shortened by 5 bases and J by 2 bases, with 16 bases between the two germline ends. The CDR3 has 16 amino acids. CDR3 bases: TGTGCCAGCAGCATAAAAGGAAGTACACCCTACAATGAGCAGTTCTTC. Its translation: CASSIKGSTPYNEQFF.

The chain couples TRBV5-1 to TRBJ1-1, with a tentative D call TRBD1 (6 bases). Germline CDR1 SGHRS, CDR2 YFSETQ. CDR3 length: 13 amino acids. Trimming stripped 4 bases from V and 6 bases from J, with 13 bases between. The CDR3 sequence is CASSNAGAPEAFF. CDR3 nucleotides: TGCGCCAGCAGCAACGCAGGGGCCCCTGAAGCTTTCTTT.

J is TRBJ1-2 and V is TRBV5-1; TRBD1 matches 7 bases. The germline CDR1 and CDR2 sequences are SGHRS and YFSETQ. The CDR3 consists of 14 residues. The V gene end was trimmed by 2 bases and the J gene end by 6 bases; junction bases not matched to a gene: 7. The CDR3 is CASSFSQGEDGYTF. CDR3 nucleotide sequence: TGCGCCAGCAGCTTTTCTCAGGGGGAGGATGGCTACACCTTC.

The chain combines TRBV2 with TRBJ1-2; 12 bases line up with TRBD1. V trimming: 3 bases; J trimming: 7 bases; junction bases outside the gene matches: 12. The CDR3 runs to 17 residues. Germline V gene data show CDR1 as SNHLY and CDR2 as FYNNEI. CDR3 nucleotides: TGTGCCAGCAGTGATAGGGGTAGGGGACAGGGGGCGTTTGGCTACACCTTC. Protein: CASSDRGRGQGAFGYTF.

This chain joins TRBV28 and TRBJ1-2, with a possible D match to TRBD1 (6 bases). The CDR3 covers 13 residues. Trimming shortened V by 3 bases and J by 2 bases, and 7 bases separated the two germline ends. In germline, CDR1 is MDHEN, CDR2 SYDVKM. The CDR3: CASSFGQNYGYTF. For the CDR3, the DNA is TGTGCCAGCAGTTTTGGACAGAACTATGGCTACACCTTC.

The J gene is TRBJ1-2, the V gene TRBV28; a weak D match, TRBD1 (5 bases). The germline V gene encodes CDR1 MDHEN and CDR2 SYDVKM. Trimming removed 6 bases at V and 4 bases at J, with 15 bases between. The CDR3 is 14 amino acids. CDR3 nucleotide sequence: TGTGCCAGCAGCCCGGGGGGGAGACTCTATGGCTACACCTTC. Its protein is CASSPGGRLYGYTF.

This clone was picked up one time. The V call is TRBV7-2, the J call TRBJ2-5; possible D gene TRBD1, 5 bases. CDR3 size: 13 residues. Germline V gives CDR1 SGHTA, CDR2 FQGNSA. V lost 3 bases and J lost 3, with 8 bases in between. In nucleotides, the CDR3 is TGTGCCAGCAGCTTCGCAGGGAAAGAGACCCAGTACTTC. Its translation: CASSFAGKETQYF.

The rearrangement links TRBV7-2 to TRBJ1-2; unclear D gene. The CDR3 consists of 11 residues. The germline V and J ends were trimmed by 10 bases and 1 base, with 7 bases remaining between them. Germline assignment: CDR1 SGHTA and CDR2 FQGNSA. The CDR3 spells CATEVNYGYTF. CDR3 coding DNA: TGTGCCACTGAAGTTAACTATGGCTACACCTTC.